These T cell receptor beta chains were read from a single sample in a study of blood T cell repertoires in COVID-19. Here immunoSEQ multiplex PCR was the method, and the copy in TCRdb shows in-frame clones only, minus some. The sample holds 90,000 to 120,000 clones, about four fifths seen once. Sequencing input: peripheral blood. The receptors derive from a human donor in a cohort sampled during active COVID-19. The CDR3 runs from the conserved cysteine through the conserved F or W. A D gene is named only where the DNA matches it firmly. Clone size is given for some rows only: seen once, a few or many times, or a class if the clone is expanded.

J gene	V gene	clone size	D gene	CDR3 DNA	CDR3 protein
TRBJ2-2	TRBV7-2	-	-	TGTGCCAGCAGCTCTGTTGGGTCAGGACTGACGAACACCGGGGAGCTGTTTTTT	CASSSVGSGLTNTGELFF
TRBJ2-2	TRBV6-2/TRBV6-3	-	TRBD2	TGTGCCAGCAGTTGGGGGGGGAACACCGGGGAGCTGTTTTTT	CASSWGGNTGELFF
TRBJ2-2	TRBV7-7	once	-	TGTGCCAGCAGCCCAGGGTCCTCAGACACCGGGGAGCTGTTTTTT	CASSPGSSDTGELFF
TRBJ2-1	TRBV11-2	-	TRBD1	TGTGCCAGCAGGGCCTCCGGGACAGGGTTTTTCGAGCAGTTCTTC	CASRASGTGFFEQFF
TRBJ2-5	TRBV2	-	-	TGTGCCAGCAGACGTAGCGGAGAGACCCAGTACTTC	CASRRSGETQYF
TRBJ2-7	TRBV7-2	-	TRBD2	TGTGCCAGCAGCTCCTCGGGGACTACTTTCTACGAGCAGTACTTC	CASSSSGTTFYEQYF
TRBJ1-5	TRBV3-1/TRBV3-2	few	TRBD1	TGTGCCAGCAGCCCAGACAGGGGCAATCAGCCCCAGCATTTT	CASSPDRGNQPQHF
TRBJ1-6	TRBV28	-	-	TGTGCCAGCGTACAGGGCTCCTATAATTCACCCCTCCACTTT	CASVQGSYNSPLHF
TRBJ2-1	TRBV5-1	once	TRBD1	TGCGCCAGCAGCTTGTCCTCCGAGGACAGGGAAGGTCGGGTCTTC	CASSLSSEDREGRVF
TRBJ2-1	TRBV24-1	-	-	TGTGCCACCGCCAGACCAGGGGTCAATGAGCAGTTCTTC	CATARPGVNEQFF
TRBJ2-7	TRBV27	-	TRBD2	TGTGCCAGCAGCCTTCATAGCGGGAGCCTCTACGAGCAGTACTTC	CASSLHSGSLYEQYF
TRBJ2-7	TRBV30	-	-	TGTGCCTGGAGTGTACAAGCGGGTTCCTACGAGCAGTACTTC	CAWSVQAGSYEQYF
TRBJ2-4	TRBV3-1/TRBV3-2	-	-	TGTGCCAGCAGCCAAGAGGACAGAAAGATACTAGCCAAAAACATTCAGTACTTC	CASSQEDRKILAKNIQYF
TRBJ2-5	TRBV11-1	-	TRBD2	TGTGCCAGCAGCATAAGACTAGCGGGAGAGGAGGAGACCCAGTACTTC	CASSIRLAGEEETQYF
TRBJ2-7	TRBV2	-	TRBD1	TGTGCCAGCAGGCTTCTAACAGGGGGCGACGAGCAGTACTTC	CASRLLTGGDEQYF
TRBJ1-5	TRBV12-3/TRBV12-4	many	-	TGTGCCAGCAGCCTTTACAGGTCTCACCAGCATTTT	CASSLYRSHQHF
TRBJ2-2	TRBV7-6	-	-	TGTGCCAGCACCATGGCCGCCGAACAGATCACCGGGGAGCTGTTTTTT	CASTMAAEQITGELFF
TRBJ1-2	TRBV6-2/TRBV6-3	-	-	TGTGCCAGCAGTTTCCCACGGGGATTCGGCTATGGCTACACCTTC	CASSFPRGFGYGYTF
TRBJ2-1	TRBV4-1	-	TRBD1	TGCGCCAGCAGCCAATCCCGGACAGGGGGCTGGGAGCAGTTCTTC	CASSQSRTGGWEQFF
TRBJ2-7	TRBV20-1	-	-	TGCAGTAGACTAGAAGGCTACGAGCAGTACTTC	CSRLEGYEQYF
TRBJ2-3	TRBV2	-	-	TGTGCCAGCAGTCGTGAAAGCGGCACAGATACGCAGTATTTT	CASSRESGTDTQYF
TRBJ2-7	TRBV19	-	-	TGTGCCAGTAGTTATATGGGGCAGGCCGCCTACGAGCAGTACTTC	CASSYMGQAAYEQYF
TRBJ2-1	TRBV29-1	once	-	TGCAGCGGTGAACCCGATTGGAATGAGGGGCAGTTCTTC	CSGEPDWNEGQFF
TRBJ2-2	TRBV19	-	TRBD2	TGTGCCAGTACCACCCCGGGACTAGCGGGAGTCACCGGGGAGCTGTTTTTT	CASTTPGLAGVTGELFF
TRBJ2-1	TRBV27	-	-	TGTGCCAGCAGTCCCCGCGGAGCCCGGCAGAATGAGCAGTTCTTC	CASSPRGARQNEQFF
TRBJ1-2	TRBV19	-	TRBD1	TGTGCCAGTAGTACTTCGGACAGGGGCGGCTATGGCTACACCTTC	CASSTSDRGGYGYTF
TRBJ1-2	TRBV5-4	-	-	TGTGCCAGCAGCCCCGAACAGGTCTACGATGGCTACACCTTC	CASSPEQVYDGYTF
TRBJ1-1	TRBV2	-	TRBD1	TGTGCCAGCAGCAGACAGGGGTTAGACACTGAAGCTTTCTTT	CASSRQGLDTEAFF
TRBJ1-3	TRBV7-6	-	-	TGTGCCAGCAGCCAAGCCGGGGAGTCTGGAAACACCATATATTTT	CASSQAGESGNTIYF
TRBJ2-3	TRBV5-1	-	-	TGCGCCAGCAGCTCCACCTCGGGTGGCACAGATACGCAGTATTTT	CASSSTSGGTDTQYF
TRBJ1-2	TRBV11-2	few	TRBD1	TGTGCCAGCAGAAGACAGGGGGGAGCTCGGGGCTACACCTTC	CASRRQGGARGYTF
TRBJ1-2	TRBV24-1	-	TRBD1	TGTGCCACCAGTGATGCACCCGGGACAGGTTCCTATGGCTACACCTTC	CATSDAPGTGSYGYTF